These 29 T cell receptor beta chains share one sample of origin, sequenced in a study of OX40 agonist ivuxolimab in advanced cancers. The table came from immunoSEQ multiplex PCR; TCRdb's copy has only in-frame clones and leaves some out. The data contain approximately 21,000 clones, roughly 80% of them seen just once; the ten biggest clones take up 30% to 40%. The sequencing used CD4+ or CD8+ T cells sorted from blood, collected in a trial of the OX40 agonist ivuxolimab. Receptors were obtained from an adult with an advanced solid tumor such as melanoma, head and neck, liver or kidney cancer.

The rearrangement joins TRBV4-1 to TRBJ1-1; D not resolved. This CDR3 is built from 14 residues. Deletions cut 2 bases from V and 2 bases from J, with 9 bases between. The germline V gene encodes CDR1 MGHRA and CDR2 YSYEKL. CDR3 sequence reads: CASSQSGPNTEAFF. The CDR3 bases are TGCGCCAGCAGCCAATCCGGTCCAAACACTGAAGCTTTCTTT.

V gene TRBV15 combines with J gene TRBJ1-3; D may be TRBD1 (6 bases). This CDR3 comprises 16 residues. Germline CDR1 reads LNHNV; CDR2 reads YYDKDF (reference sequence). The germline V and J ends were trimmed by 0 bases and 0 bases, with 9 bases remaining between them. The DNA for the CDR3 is TGTGCCACCAGCAGAGACATGGACAGCTCTGGAAACACCATATATTTT. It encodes CATSRDMDSSGNTIYF.

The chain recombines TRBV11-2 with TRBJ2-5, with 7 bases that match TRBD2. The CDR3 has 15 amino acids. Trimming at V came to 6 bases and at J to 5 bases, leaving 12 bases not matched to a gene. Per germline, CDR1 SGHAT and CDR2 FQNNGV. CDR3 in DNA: TGTGCCAGCAGAGCTGCGGGAGCGGCCCGGGAGACCCAGTACTTC. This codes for CASRAAGAARETQYF.

The chain's CDR3 is CASSLVAGGRHEQYF. The CDR3, as DNA: TGTGCCAGCAGTTTAGTGGCGGGGGGACGCCACGAGCAGTACTTC. The chain carries TRBV27 and TRBJ2-7; 8 bases agree with TRBD2. V dropped 2 bases and J dropped 5; count of bases not matched to a gene: 8. Germline V gives CDR1 MNHEY, CDR2 SMNVEV (reference sequence). The CDR3 is 15 residues long.

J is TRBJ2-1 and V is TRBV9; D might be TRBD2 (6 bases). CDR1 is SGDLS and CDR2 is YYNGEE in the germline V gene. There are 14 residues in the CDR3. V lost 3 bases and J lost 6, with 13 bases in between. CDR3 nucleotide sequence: TGTGCCAGCAGCGCAGGGACTTTGCCCAATGAGCAGTTCTTC. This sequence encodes CASSAGTLPNEQFF.

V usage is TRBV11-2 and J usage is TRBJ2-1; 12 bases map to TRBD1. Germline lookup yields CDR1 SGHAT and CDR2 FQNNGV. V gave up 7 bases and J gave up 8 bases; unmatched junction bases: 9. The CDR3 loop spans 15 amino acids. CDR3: CASKGGGQGAHEQFF. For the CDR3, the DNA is TGTGCCAGCAAAGGAGGGGGACAGGGGGCCCATGAGCAGTTCTTC.

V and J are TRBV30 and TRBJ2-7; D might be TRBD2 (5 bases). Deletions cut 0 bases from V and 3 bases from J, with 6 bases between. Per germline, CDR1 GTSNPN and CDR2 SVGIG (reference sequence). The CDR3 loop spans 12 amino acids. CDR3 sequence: CAWSVRDYEQYF. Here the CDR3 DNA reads TGTGCCTGGAGTGTGAGGGACTACGAGCAGTACTTC.

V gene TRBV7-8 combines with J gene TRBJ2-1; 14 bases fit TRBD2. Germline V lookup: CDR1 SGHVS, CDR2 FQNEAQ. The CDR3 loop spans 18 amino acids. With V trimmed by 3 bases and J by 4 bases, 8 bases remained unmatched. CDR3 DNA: TGTGCCAGCAGCTTTCGGACTAGCGGGAGGACCCCTTACAATGAGCAGTTCTTC. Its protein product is CASSFRTSGRTPYNEQFF.

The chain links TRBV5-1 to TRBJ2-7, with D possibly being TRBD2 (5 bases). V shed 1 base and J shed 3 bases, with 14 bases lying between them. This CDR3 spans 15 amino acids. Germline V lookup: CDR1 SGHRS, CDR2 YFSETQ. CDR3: CASSLTLGDYYEQYF. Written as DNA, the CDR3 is TGCGCCAGCAGCTTGACACTAGGCGACTACTACGAGCAGTACTTC.

The CDR3 loop is CASSSRTGREFGYTF. CDR3 sequence (DNA): TGTGCCAGCAGTTCAAGGACAGGGAGGGAATTTGGCTACACCTTC. The J gene is TRBJ1-2, the V gene TRBV7-9; 8 positions agree with TRBD1. The CDR3 has 15 amino acids. After removal of 6 bases from V and 7 bases from J, the junction contained 13 bases not matched to a gene. Germline CDR1 and CDR2: SEHNR and FQNEAQ (reference sequence). The full variable domain, rest sourced from reference TRBV7-9 and TRBJ1-2, is DTGVSQNPRHKITKRGQNVTFRCDPISEHNRLYWYRQTLGQGPEFLTYFQNEAQLEKSRLLSDRFSAERPKGSFSTLEIQRTEQGDSAMYLCASSSRTGREFGYTFGSGTRLTVV.

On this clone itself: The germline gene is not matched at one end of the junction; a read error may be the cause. CDR3 region: CASSGTGTPFFF. CDR3 bases: TGCGCCAGCAGTGGGACCGGGACTCCTTTCTTCTTC. This chain uses TRBV10-2 with TRBJ2-7; TRBD2 might be the D (6 bases). This CDR3 has 12 amino acids. Germline assignment: CDR1 WSHSY and CDR2 SAAADI.

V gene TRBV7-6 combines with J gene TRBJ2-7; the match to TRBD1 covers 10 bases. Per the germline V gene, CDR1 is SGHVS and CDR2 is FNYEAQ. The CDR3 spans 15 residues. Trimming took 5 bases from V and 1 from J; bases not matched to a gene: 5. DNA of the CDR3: TGTGCCAGCAGCCCGGACAGGGGGGGTTCCTACGAGCAGTACTTC. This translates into CASSPDRGGSYEQYF.

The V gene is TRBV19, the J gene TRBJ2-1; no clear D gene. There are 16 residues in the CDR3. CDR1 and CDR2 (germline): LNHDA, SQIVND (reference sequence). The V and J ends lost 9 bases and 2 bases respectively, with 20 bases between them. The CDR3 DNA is TGTGCCAGCCTCGAGAATAGCCGAAGGACCTACAATGAGCAGTTCTTC. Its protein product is CASLENSRRTYNEQFF.

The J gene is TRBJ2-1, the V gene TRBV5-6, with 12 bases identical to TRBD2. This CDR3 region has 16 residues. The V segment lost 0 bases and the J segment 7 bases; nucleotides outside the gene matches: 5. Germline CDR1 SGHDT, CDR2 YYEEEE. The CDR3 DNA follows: TGTGCCAGCAGCTTGGGGACTAGCGGGATATCGAATGAGCAGTTCTTC. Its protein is CASSLGTSGISNEQFF.

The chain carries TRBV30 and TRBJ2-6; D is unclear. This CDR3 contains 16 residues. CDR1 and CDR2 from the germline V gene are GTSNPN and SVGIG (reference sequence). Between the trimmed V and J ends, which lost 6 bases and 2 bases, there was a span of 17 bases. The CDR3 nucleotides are TGTGCCTGCGCCCACGGAACCTCAACTGGGGCCAACGTCCTGACTTTC. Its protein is CACAHGTSTGANVLTF.

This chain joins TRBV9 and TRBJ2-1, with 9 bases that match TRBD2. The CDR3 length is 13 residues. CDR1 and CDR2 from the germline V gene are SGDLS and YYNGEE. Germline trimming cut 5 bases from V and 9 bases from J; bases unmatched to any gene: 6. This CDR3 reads CASSTAGGGEQFF. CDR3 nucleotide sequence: TGTGCCAGCAGTACAGCGGGGGGTGGTGAGCAGTTCTTC.

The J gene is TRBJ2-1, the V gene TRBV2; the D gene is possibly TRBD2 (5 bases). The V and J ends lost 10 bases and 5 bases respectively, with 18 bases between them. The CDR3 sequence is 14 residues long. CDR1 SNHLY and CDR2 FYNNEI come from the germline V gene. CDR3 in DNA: TGTGCCACACAAAGGAGAGGGCTAAACAATGAGCAGTTCTTC. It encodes CATQRRGLNNEQFF.

CDR3 loop: CASSQELAGGPEDTQYF. The CDR3 nucleotides are TGTGCCAGCAGCCAAGAATTAGCGGGAGGGCCGGAAGATACGCAGTATTTT. This sequence joins TRBV14 and TRBJ2-3, with 11 bases that match TRBD2. Germline V lookup: CDR1 SGHDN, CDR2 FVKESK. This CDR3 region has 17 residues. V dropped 0 bases and J dropped 5; count of bases not matched to a gene: 7.

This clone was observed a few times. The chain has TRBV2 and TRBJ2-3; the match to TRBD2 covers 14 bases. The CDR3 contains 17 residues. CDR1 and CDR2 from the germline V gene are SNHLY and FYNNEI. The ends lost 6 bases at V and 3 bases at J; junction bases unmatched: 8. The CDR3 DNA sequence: TGTGCCAGCAGGAAAAGGACTAGCGGGAGGACGACAGATACGCAGTATTTT. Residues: CASRKRTSGRTTDTQYF.

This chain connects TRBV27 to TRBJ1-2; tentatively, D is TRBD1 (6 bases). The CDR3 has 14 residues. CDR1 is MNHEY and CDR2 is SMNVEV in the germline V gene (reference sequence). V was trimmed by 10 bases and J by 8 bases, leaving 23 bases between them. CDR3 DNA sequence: TGTGCCACCACCGCTCGCCGGGGGGCGGGGGGCTACACCTTC. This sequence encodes CATTARRGAGGYTF.

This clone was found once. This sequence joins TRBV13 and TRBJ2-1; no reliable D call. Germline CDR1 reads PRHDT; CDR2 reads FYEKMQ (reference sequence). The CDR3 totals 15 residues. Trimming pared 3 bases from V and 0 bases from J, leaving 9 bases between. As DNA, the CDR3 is TGTGCCAGCAGCTTCCCGAAAAGCTCCTACAATGAGCAGTTCTTC. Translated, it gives CASSFPKSSYNEQFF.

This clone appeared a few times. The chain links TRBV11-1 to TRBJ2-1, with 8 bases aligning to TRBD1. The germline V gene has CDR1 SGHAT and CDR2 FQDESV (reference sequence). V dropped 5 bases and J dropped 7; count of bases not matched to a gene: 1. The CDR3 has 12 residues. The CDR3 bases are TGTGCCAGCAGCAGACAGGGGAATGAGCAGTTCTTC. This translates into CASSRQGNEQFF. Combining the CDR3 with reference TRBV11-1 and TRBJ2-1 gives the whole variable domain EAEVAQSPRYKITEKSQAVAFWCDPISGHATLYWYRQILGQGPELLVQFQDESVVDDSQLPKDRFSAERLKGVDSTLKIQPAELGDSAMYLCASSRQGNEQFFGPGTRLTVL.

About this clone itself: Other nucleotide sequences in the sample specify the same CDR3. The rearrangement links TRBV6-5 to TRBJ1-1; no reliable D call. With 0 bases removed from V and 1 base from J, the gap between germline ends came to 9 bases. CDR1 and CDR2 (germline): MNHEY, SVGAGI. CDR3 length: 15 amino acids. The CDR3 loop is CASSYSGRANTEAFF. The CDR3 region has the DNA TGTGCCAGCAGTTACTCAGGCAGAGCGAACACTGAAGCTTTCTTT.

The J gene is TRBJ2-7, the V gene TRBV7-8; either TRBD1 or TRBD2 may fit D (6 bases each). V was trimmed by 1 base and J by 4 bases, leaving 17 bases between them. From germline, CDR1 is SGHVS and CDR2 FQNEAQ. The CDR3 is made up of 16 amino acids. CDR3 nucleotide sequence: TGTGCCAGCAGCTTAGTGGGGGGTGGGACAAGTTACGAGCAGTACTTC. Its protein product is CASSLVGGGTSYEQYF.

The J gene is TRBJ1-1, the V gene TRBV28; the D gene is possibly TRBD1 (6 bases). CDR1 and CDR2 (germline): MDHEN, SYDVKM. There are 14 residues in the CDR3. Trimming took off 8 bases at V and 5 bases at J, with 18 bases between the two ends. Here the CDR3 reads CASSLSGRGTEAFF. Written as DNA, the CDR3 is TGTGCCAGCTCCTTATCAGGGAGGGGGACTGAAGCTTTCTTT.

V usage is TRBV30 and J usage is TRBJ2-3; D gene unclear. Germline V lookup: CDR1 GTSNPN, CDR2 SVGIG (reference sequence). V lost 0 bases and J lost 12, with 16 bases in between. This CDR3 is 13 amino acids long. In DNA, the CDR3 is TGTGCCTGGAGTGTACTTAGTGGTAACAGCCAGTATTTT. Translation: CAWSVLSGNSQYF.

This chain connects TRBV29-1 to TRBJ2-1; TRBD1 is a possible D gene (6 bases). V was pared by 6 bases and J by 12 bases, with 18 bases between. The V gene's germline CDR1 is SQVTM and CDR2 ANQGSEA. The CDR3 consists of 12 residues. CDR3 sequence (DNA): TGCAGCGTAGACACAGGGAAGGGGGTGCAGTTCTTC. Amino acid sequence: CSVDTGKGVQFF.

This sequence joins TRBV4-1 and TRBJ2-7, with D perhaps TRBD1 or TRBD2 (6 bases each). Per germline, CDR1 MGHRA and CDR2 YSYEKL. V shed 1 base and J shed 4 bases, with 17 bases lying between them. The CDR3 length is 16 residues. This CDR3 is CASSQVQPGGAYEQYF. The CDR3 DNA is TGCGCCAGCAGCCAAGTACAACCCGGGGGCGCATACGAGCAGTACTTC.

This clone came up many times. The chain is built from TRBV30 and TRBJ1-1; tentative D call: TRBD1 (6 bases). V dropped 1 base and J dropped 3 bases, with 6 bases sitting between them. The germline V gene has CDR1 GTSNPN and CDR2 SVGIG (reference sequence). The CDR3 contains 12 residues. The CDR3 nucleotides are TGTGCCTGGAGTGAGGGGGACACTGAAGCTTTCTTT. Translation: CAWSEGDTEAFF.